This T cell receptor beta chain comes out of a study of patients and donors after allogeneic stem cell transplantation. Many counts were recorded for this clonotype. TCRdb processed the RT-PCR reads anew with MiXCR; each CDR3 protein has one entry. In the table there are about 960,000 distinct CDR3 sequences, under 20% of which are singletons. The sample was blood, either unsorted or a sorted T cell fraction (not recorded which). This sequence was found in a human donor who was either an allogeneic HSCT recipient or a stem cell or donor lymphocyte infusion donor (not recorded which). It is not recorded whose cells these are; they may come from a transplant donor.

This CDR3 is CSAPRVAGDYEQYF. For the CDR3, the DNA is TGCAGTGCGCCTCGGGTAGCGGGAGACTACGAGCAGTACTTC. The chain uses TRBV20-1 and TRBJ2-7; 9 positions agree with TRBD2. The ends lost 6 bases at V and 3 bases at J; junction bases unmatched: 9. Germline CDR1 reads DFQATT; CDR2 reads SNEGSKA (reference sequence). CDR3 length equals 14 residues.